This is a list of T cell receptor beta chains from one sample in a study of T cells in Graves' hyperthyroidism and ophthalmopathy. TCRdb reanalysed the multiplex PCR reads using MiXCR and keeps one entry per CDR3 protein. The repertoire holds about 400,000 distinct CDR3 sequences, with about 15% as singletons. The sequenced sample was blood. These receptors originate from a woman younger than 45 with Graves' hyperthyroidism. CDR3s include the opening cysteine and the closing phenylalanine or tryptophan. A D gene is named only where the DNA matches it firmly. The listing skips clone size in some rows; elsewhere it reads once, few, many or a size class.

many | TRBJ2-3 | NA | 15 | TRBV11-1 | CASRQQGGGTDTQYF | TGTGCCAGCAGACAACAGGGAGGGGGCACAGATACGCAGTATTTT
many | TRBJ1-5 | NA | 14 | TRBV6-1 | CASSEWQGRQPQHF | TGTGCCAGCAGTGAGTGGCAGGGTCGACAGCCCCAGCATTTT
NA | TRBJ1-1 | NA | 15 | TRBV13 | CVSSAVSGSYTEAFF | TGTGTCAGCAGCGCCGTCTCCGGGAGCTACACTGAAGCTTTCTTT
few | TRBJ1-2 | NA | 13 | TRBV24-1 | CATMNRERDGYTF | TGTGCCACCATGAACAGGGAAAGGGATGGCTACACCTTC
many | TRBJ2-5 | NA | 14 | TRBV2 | CASRTGHTQETQYF | TGTGCCAGCAGGACGGGACATACCCAAGAGACCCAGTACTTC
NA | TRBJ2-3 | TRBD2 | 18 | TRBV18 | CASSPRGTSGRFTDTQYF | TGTGCCAGCTCACCACGTGGGACTAGCGGCCGATTCACAGATACGCAGTATTTT
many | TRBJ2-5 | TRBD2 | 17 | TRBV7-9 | CASSVPLSGAGKETQYF | TGTGCCAGCAGCGTGCCCCTCTCTGGAGCGGGAAAAGAGACCCAGTACTTC
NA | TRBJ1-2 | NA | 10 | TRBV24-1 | CATRVDGYTF | TGTGCCACCAGGGTTGATGGCTACACCTTC
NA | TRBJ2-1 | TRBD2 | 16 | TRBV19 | CTSSLTRLAVDNEQFF | TGTACCAGTAGTCTGACTCGACTAGCGGTCGACAATGAGCAGTTCTTC
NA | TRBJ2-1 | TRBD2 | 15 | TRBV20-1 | CSAPGLAGDVNEQFF | TGCAGTGCTCCGGGACTAGCGGGAGATGTTAATGAGCAGTTCTTC
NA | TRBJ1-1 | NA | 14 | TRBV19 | CASSIDQGWTEAFF | TGTGCCAGTAGTATAGATCAGGGCTGGACTGAAGCTTTCTTT
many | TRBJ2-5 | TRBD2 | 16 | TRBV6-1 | CASSPDFTGGPETQYF | TGTGCCAGCAGTCCAGATTTTACGGGAGGGCCGGAGACCCAGTACTTC
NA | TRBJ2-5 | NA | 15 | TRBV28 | CAISESNRIQETQYF | TGTGCCATCAGTGAGTCGAATAGGATTCAAGAGACCCAGTACTTC
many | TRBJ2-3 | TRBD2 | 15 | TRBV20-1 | CSAPRTSGTADTQYF | TGCAGTGCTCCTCGGACTAGCGGGACTGCAGATACGCAGTATTTT
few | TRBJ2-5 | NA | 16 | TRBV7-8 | CASSLTRVRERETQYF | TGTGCCAGCAGCTTAACCCGGGTGCGGGAACGCGAGACCCAGTACTTC
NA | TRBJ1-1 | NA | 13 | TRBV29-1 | CSVVGIRNTEAFF | TGCAGCGTTGTTGGTATCCGGAACACTGAAGCTTTCTTT
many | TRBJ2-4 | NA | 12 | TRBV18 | CASSPLGDIQYF | TGTGCCAGCTCACCACTGGGGGACATTCAGTACTTC
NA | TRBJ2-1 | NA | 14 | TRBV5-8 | CASSLQEFPYEQFF | TGCGCCAGCAGCTTACAGGAATTTCCCTACGAGCAGTTCTTC
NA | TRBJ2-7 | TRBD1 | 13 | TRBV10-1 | CASSGQGRNEQYF | TGCGCCAGCTCGGGACAGGGCCGGAACGAGCAGTACTTC
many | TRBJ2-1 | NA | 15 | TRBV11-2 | CASSRIQGSYNEQFF | TGTGCCAGCAGCCGGATACAGGGTTCCTACAATGAGCAGTTCTTC
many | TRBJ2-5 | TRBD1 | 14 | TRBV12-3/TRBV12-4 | CASSFGQGIETQYF | TGTGCCAGCAGTTTTGGACAGGGAATAGAGACCCAGTACTTC
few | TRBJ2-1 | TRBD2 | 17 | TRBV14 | CASSREPSGRNYNEQFF | TGTGCCAGCAGCCGCGAACCTAGCGGAAGAAACTACAATGAGCAGTTCTTC
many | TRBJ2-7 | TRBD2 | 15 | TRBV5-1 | CASSLSGAGGFEQYF | TGCGCCAGCAGCTTGTCAGGAGCGGGAGGATTCGAGCAGTACTTC
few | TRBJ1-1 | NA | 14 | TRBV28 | CASSLSGGRTEAFF | TGTGCCAGCAGTTTATCGGGGGGGCGCACTGAAGCTTTCTTT
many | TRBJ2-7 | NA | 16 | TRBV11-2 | CASSLVWGFGSYEQYF | TGTGCCAGCAGCTTAGTTTGGGGCTTTGGCTCCTACGAGCAGTACTTC
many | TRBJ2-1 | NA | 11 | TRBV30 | CACQTGPEQFF | TGTGCCTGCCAAACCGGGCCCGAGCAGTTCTTC
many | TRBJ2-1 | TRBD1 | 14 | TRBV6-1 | CASSAGTGIGEQFF | TGTGCCAGCAGTGCCGGGACAGGGATTGGTGAGCAGTTCTTC
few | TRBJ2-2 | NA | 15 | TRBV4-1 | CASSRRDSNTGELFF | TGCGCCAGCAGCCGGAGAGATAGTAACACCGGGGAGCTGTTTTTT
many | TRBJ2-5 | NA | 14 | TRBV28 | CASSSGDLQETQYF | TGTGCCAGCAGTTCGGGAGACCTCCAAGAGACCCAGTACTTC
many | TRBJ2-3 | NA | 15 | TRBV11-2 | CASSPQGGGADTQYF | TGTGCCAGCAGCCCGCAGGGAGGGGGCGCAGATACGCAGTATTTT
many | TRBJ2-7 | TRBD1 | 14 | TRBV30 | CAWTPDRVYHEQYF | TGTGCCTGGACCCCGGACAGGGTTTACCACGAGCAGTACTTC
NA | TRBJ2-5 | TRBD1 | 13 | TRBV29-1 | CSVETGGEETQYF | TGCAGCGTCGAGACAGGGGGAGAAGAGACCCAGTACTTC
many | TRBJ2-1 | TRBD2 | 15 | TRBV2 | CASTLEASGRVEQFF | TGTGCCAGCACCCTTGAGGCTAGCGGGAGAGTCGAGCAGTTCTTC
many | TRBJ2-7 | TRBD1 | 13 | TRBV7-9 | CASSLWTGYEQYF | TGTGCCAGCAGCTTATGGACAGGCTACGAGCAGTACTTC
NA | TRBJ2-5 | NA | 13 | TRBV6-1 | CAIALMVEETQYF | TGTGCCATCGCCCTCATGGTTGAAGAGACCCAGTACTTC
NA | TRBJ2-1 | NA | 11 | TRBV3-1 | CASSQDNEQFF | TGTGCCAGCAGCCAAGATAATGAGCAGTTCTTC
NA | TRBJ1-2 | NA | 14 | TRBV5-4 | CASSLLGGHYGYTF | TGTGCCAGCAGCTTGTTAGGGGGGCACTATGGCTACACCTTC
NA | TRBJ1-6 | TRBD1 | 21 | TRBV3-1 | CASSQDPSPWHSGTGRVPLHF | TGTGCCAGCAGCCAAGATCCCTCTCCCTGGCATTCCGGGACAGGGCGGGTACCCCTCCACTTT
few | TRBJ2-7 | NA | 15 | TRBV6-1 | CASSYFVGAEYEQYF | TGTGCCAGCAGTTATTTCGTCGGGGCAGAGTACGAGCAGTACTTC
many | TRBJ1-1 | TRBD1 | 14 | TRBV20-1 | CSARQGAMNTEAFF | TGCAGTGCCCGACAGGGGGCTATGAACACTGAAGCTTTCTTT
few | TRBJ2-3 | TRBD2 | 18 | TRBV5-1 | CASSFASGRAVGTDTQYF | TGCGCCAGCAGCTTCGCCAGCGGGAGGGCCGTCGGCACAGATACGCAGTATTTT
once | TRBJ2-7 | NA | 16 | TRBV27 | CASSLRNLALNYEQYF | TGTGCCAGCAGTTTACGGAACTTGGCCCTTAACTACGAGCAGTACTTC
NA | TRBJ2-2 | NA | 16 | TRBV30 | CAWSSSDSGLTGELFF | TGTGCCTGGAGCTCCTCGGACTCCGGGCTCACCGGGGAGCTGTTTTTT
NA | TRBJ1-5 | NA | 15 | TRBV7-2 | CASKRTGNSNQPQHF | TGTGCCAGCAAGAGAACAGGGAATAGCAATCAGCCCCAGCATTTT
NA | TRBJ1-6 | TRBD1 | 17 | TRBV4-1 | CASSRLMGDRGNSPLHF | TGCGCCAGCAGCCGACTGATGGGGGACAGGGGTAATTCACCCCTCCACTTT
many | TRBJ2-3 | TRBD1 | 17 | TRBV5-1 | CASSSPAGTGGFGTQYF | TGCGCCAGCAGCTCCCCCGCCGGGACAGGGGGCTTTGGTACGCAGTATTTT
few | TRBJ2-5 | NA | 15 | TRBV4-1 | CASSQLILVGETQYF | TGCGCCAGCAGCCAATTAATACTTGTCGGGGAGACCCAGTACTTC
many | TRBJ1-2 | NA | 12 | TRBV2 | CASSVTDYGYTF | TGTGCCAGCTCCGTGACGGACTATGGCTACACCTTC
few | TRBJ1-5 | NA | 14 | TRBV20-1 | CSARDTNSNQPQHF | TGCAGTGCTAGAGATACAAATAGCAATCAGCCCCAGCATTTT